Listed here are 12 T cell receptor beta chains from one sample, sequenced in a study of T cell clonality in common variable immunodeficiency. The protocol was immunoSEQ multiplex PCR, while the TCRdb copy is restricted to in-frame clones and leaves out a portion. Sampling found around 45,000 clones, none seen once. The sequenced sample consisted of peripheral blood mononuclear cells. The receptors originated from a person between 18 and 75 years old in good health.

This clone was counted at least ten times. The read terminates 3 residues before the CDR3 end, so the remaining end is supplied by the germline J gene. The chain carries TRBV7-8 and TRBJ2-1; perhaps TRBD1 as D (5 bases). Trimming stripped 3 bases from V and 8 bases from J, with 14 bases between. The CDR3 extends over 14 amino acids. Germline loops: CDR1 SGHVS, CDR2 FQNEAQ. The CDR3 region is CASSFKDTLDEQFF. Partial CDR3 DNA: TGTGCCAGCAGCTTCAAGGACACCTTAGATGAG. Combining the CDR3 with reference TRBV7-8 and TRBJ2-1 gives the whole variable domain GAGVSQSPRYKVAKRGQDVALRCDPISGHVSLFWYQQALGQGPEFLTYFQNEAQLDKSGLPSDRFFAERPEGSVSTLKIQRTQQEDSAVYLCASSFKDTLDEQFFGPGTRLTVL.

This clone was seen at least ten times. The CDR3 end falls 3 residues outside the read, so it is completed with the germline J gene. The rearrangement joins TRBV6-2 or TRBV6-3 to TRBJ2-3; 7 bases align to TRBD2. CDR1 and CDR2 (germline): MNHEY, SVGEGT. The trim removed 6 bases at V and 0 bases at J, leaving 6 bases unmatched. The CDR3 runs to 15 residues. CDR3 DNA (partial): TGTGCCAGCAGCCCGAGCGGGAAAAGCACAGATACG. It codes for CASSPSGKSTDT. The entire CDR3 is CASSPSGKSTDTQYF.

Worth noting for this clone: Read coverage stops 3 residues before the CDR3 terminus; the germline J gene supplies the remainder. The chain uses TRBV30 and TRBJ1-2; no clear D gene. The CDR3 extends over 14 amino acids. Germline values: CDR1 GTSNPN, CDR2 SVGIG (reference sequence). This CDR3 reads CAWSLEGLAADYTF. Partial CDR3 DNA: TGTGCCTGGAGTTTAGAAGGACTAGCTGCTGAC.

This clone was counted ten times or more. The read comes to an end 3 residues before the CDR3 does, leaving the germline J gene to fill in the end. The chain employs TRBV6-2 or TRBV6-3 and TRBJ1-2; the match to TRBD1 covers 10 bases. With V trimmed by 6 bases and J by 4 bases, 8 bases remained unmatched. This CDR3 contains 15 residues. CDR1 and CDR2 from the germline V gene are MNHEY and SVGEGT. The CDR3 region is CASSPGTGAPYGYTF. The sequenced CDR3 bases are TGTGCCAGCAGCCCTGGGACAGGGGCACCCTATGGC.

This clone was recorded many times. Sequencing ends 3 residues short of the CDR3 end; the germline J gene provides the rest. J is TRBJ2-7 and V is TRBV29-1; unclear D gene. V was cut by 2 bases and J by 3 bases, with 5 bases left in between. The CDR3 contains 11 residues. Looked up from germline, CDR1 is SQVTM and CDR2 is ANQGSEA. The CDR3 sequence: CSVEQSYEQYF. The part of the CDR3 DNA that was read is TGCAGCGTTGAACAGAGCTACGAG.

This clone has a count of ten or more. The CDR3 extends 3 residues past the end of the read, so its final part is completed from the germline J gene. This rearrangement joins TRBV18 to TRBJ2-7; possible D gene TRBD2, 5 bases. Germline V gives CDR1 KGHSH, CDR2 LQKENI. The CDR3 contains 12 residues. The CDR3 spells CATFSETYEQYF. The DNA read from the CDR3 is TGTGCTACCTTTAGCGAAACCTACGAG.

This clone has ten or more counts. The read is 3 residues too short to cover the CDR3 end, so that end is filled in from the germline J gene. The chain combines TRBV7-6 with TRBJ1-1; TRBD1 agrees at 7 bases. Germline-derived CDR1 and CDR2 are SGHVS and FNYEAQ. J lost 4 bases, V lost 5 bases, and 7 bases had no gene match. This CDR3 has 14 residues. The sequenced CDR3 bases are TGTGCCAGCAGCAAAACAGGGGTGGGCACTGAA. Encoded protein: CASSKTGVGTE. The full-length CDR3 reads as CASSKTGVGTEAFF.

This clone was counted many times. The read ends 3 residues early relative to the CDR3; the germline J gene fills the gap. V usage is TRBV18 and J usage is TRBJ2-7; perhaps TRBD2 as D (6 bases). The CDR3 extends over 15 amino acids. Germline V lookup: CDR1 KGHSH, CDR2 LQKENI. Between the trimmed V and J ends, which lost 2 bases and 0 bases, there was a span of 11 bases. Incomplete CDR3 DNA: TGTGCCAGCTCACCAATGCGGGGTGTCTCCTACGAG. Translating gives CASSPMRGVSYE. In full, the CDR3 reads CASSPMRGVSYEQYF.

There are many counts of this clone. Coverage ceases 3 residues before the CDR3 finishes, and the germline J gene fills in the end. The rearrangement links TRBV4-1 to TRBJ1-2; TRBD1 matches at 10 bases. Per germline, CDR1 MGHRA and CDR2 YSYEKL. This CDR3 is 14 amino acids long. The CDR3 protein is CASSRRQGAGGYTF. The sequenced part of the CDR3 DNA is TGCGCCAGCAGCCGCCGACAGGGGGCAGGGGGC.

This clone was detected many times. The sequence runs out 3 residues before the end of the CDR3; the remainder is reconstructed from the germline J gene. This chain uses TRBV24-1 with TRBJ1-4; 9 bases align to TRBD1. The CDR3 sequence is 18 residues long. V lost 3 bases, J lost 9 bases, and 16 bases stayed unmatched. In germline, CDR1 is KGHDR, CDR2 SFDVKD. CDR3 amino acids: CATSDTRDRVGVNQKLFF. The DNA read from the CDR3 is TGTGCCACCAGTGATACCCGGGACAGGGTGGGTGTGAATCAAAAA.

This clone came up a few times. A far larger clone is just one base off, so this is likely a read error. The covered CDR3 bases are TGTGCCAGCAGGGAATTAGACGGTCGCGGCGGGGAGACC. Its protein product is CASRELDGRGGET. The whole CDR3 sequence is CASRELDGRGGETQYF. V gene TRBV6-1 combines with J gene TRBJ2-5, with D perhaps matching TRBD2 (5 bases). The CDR3 end lies 3 residues beyond the end of the read and is filled in from the germline J gene. The germline V and J ends were trimmed by 6 bases and 5 bases, with 22 bases remaining between them. The length of the CDR3 is 16 residues. CDR1 is MNHNS, CDR2 SASEGT, per germline.

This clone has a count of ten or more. CDR3 loop: CASSLDRSYQETQYF. The part of the CDR3 DNA that was read is TGTGCCAGCAGCTTAGACAGGAGCTACCAAGAGACC. The chain combines TRBV13 with TRBJ2-5; maybe TRBD1 (5 bases). From the germline J gene comes the end of the CDR3, since the read stops 3 residues before it. V dropped 1 base and J dropped 0 bases, with 9 bases sitting between them. Germline V gives CDR1 PRHDT, CDR2 FYEKMQ (reference sequence). This CDR3 is built from 15 residues.